A single sample gave rise to the 17 T cell receptor beta chains below, sequenced in a study of tumor-infiltrating lymphocytes in primary liver carcinoma. Between roughly 20 and 32 mg of unsorted bulk tissue served as the source from which RNA and DNA were co-extracted. Starting from approximately 470 ng of total RNA, TCR beta cDNA was produced with a primer in the constant region. Modified slightly, ARM-PCR produced TCR beta libraries over three nested multiplex PCR rounds. Investigators reported that the first two PCR rounds, at around 11 cycles each, used TRBV1-TRBV30 forward primers with a C-beta reverse primer. TCRdb itself ran the multiplex PCR reads through MiXCR, one entry per CDR3 protein. The sample shows roughly 100,000 distinct CDR3 sequences, roughly 80% of them seen only once. The specimen sequenced was liver tumor tissue from sampling region 3. Subset meaning: tumor region T3, left-lateral pole. These receptors were collected from a man aged 35 to 55 with primary liver carcinoma and hepatitis B virus infection.

The chain joins TRBV10-3 to TRBJ2-1, with D possibly TRBD2 on 5 matching bases. CDR1 and CDR2 (germline): ENHRY, SYGVKD. CDR3 length: 15 amino acids. This chain's CDR3 is CATSPTIQSYNEQFF. In DNA form, the CDR3 reads TGTGCTACCAGCCCGACTATACAATCCTACAATGAGCAGTTCTTC.

A note on this clonotype: At one end the junction does not follow the germline gene, possibly because of a read error. The chain carries TRBV29-1 and TRBJ2-2; 9 bases map to TRBD2. The CDR3 contains 15 residues. CDR1 SQVTM and CDR2 ANQGSEA come from the germline V gene. The CDR3 is CSVGTSAVYTGELFF. Here the CDR3 DNA reads TGCAGCGTTGGGACTAGCGCGGTGTACACCGGGGAACTGTTTTTT.

Concerning this clonotype itself: Mismatch with germline at one junction end may stem from a read error. V is TRBV6-1 and J is TRBJ2-1; 8 bases are shared with TRBD2. Germline V CDR1 and CDR2: MNHNS, SASEGT. The CDR3 totals 15 residues. This CDR3 reads CASSEELAAYDEQLF. CDR3 DNA: TGTGCCAGCAGTGAAGAACTAGCGGCATACGATGAGCAGCTCTTC.

The V and J genes are TRBV4-1 and TRBJ2-5; TRBD2 matches 7 bases. This CDR3 contains 16 residues. Germline V gene sequence: CDR1 MGHRA, CDR2 YSYEKL. V gave up 7 bases and J gave up 3 bases; unmatched junction bases: 14. CDR3 nucleotide sequence: TGCGCCAGCATCCAGGTATTTAGCGGGTTAGAAGAGACCCAGTACTTC. It codes for CASIQVFSGLEETQYF.

The chain couples TRBV5-1 to TRBJ2-5; 7 bases agree with TRBD1. Germline CDR1 reads SGHRS; CDR2 reads YFSETQ. This CDR3 is 15 amino acids long. Trimming at V came to 4 bases and at J to 10 bases, leaving 16 bases not matched to a gene. The CDR3 DNA reads TGCGCCAGCAGCATCGACAGGGTTGGGCAAGGGATCCAGTACTTC. It yields the protein CASSIDRVGQGIQYF. The whole variable domain, remainder taken from reference TRBV5-1 and TRBJ2-5, is KAGVTQTPRYLIKTRGQQVTLSCSPISGHRSVSWYQQTPGQGLQFLFEYFSETQRNKGNFPGRFSGRQFSNSRSEMNVSTLELGDSALYLCASSIDRVGQGIQYFGPGTRLLVL.

Regarding this clonotype: Relative to the germline gene, one junction end is altered; a read error may explain this. This chain links TRBV11-1 with TRBJ2-7; no definite D call. CDR3 length: 17 amino acids. Per germline, CDR1 SGHAT and CDR2 FQDESV (reference sequence). The CDR3 sequence: CACSLGPACESSYEQYF. CDR3 bases: TGTGCCTGCAGCTTAGGGCCGGCGTGTGAAAGCTCCTACGAGCAATACTTC.

Concerning this clonotype: With a much larger clone just one base away, this may be a read error. The rearrangement uses TRBV19 and TRBJ2-6; possibly TRBD1 or TRBD2 for D (5 bases each). V dropped 2 bases and J dropped 2 bases, with 10 bases sitting between them. Per the germline V gene, CDR1 is LNHDA and CDR2 is SQIVND (reference sequence). The CDR3 totals 16 residues. As DNA, the CDR3 is TGTGCCAGTAGTATAAAAGGGACCACTGGGGCCAACGTCCTGACTTTC. Protein product: CASSIKGTTGANVLTF.

This chain connects TRBV19 to TRBJ2-6; TRBD1 agrees at 7 bases. The V gene end was trimmed by 3 bases and the J gene end by 4 bases; junction bases not matched to a gene: 9. This CDR3 spans 17 amino acids. Germline V gives CDR1 LNHDA, CDR2 SQIVND (reference sequence). The CDR3 spells CASSIKGAVSGANVLTF. DNA for the CDR3: TGTGCCAGTAGTATTAAGGGGGCAGTGTCCGGGGCCAACGTCCTGACTTTC.

This chain connects TRBV24-1 to TRBJ2-2, with TRBD1 matching over 7 bases. V lost 5 bases to trimming and J lost 14 bases; unmatched junction nucleotides: 13. Germline values: CDR1 KGHDR, CDR2 SFDVKD. CDR3 length equals 14 residues. DNA for the CDR3: TGTGCCACCAGTGCTCAGGGACAGAGTTCGGAACTGTTTTTT. Its protein product is CATSAQGQSSELFF.

The chain recombines TRBV12-5 with TRBJ2-7; D gene unclear. This CDR3 contains 13 residues. Germline V gene sequence: CDR1 LGHNT, CDR2 FRNRAP. Here the CDR3 DNA reads TGTGCCAATGAGGTTACCGGTTCCTACGAGCAGTACTTC. Amino acid sequence: CANEVTGSYEQYF.

To note about this clonotype: The CDR3 does not close with the conserved phenylalanine or tryptophan, likely indicating a read error. The rearrangement uses TRBV11-1 and TRBJ1-5; 10 bases line up with TRBD1. With the DNA end fitting TRBJ2-3 better, the J assignment may be wrong. Germline V gene lookup returns CDR1 SGHAT and CDR2 FQDESV (reference sequence). The CDR3 has 15 residues. CDR3 in DNA: TGTGCCAGCAACTCTGGACAGGGGGACAATCAGCCCCAGTATTCT. Encoded protein: CASNSGQGDNQPQYS.

A single count supports this clonotype. Germline and junction disagree at one end, which may indicate a read error. The chain carries TRBV6-2 or TRBV6-3 and TRBJ2-1; TRBD2 matches at 12 bases. CDR3 size: 13 residues. Germline values: CDR1 MNHEY, CDR2 SVGEGT. The CDR3 nucleotides read TGTGCCAGCAGGACTAGCGGGAGAGCTGAGCAGCTCTTC. This codes for CASRTSGRAEQLF.

A note on this clonotype: At one end, the junction sequence differs from germline, possibly due to a read error. This chain links TRBV6-4 with TRBJ2-5; 8 nucleotides agree with TRBD2. The CDR3 contains 15 residues. Germline V gene data show CDR1 as MRHNA and CDR2 as SNTAGT. The CDR3 sequence: CASDRTSWTKETQYF. CDR3 sequence (DNA): TGCGCCAGTGACAGGACTAGCTGGACGAAAGAGACCCAGTACTTC.

This chain joins TRBV7-3 and TRBJ1-2; D gene ambiguous. Trimming pared 6 bases from V and 2 bases from J, leaving 10 bases between. Per the germline V gene, CDR1 is SGHTA and CDR2 is FQGTGA. The CDR3 runs 13 residues. The DNA of the CDR3 is TGTGCCAGCAGAGCTGGGGTCAACTATGGCTACACCTTC. As protein: CASRAGVNYGYTF.

The chain employs TRBV11-1 and TRBJ2-7, with a possible D match to TRBD1 (6 bases). The CDR3 contains 15 residues. The V gene lost 3 bases and the J gene lost 4 bases, with 16 bases spanning the gap. The germline CDR1 and CDR2 sequences are SGHAT and FQDESV (reference sequence). CDR3 loop: CASSFFAGTNYEQYF. The CDR3 nucleotides read TGTGCCAGCAGCTTTTTTGCCGGGACAAATTACGAGCAGTACTTC.

In the case of this clonotype: Mismatch with germline at one junction end may stem from a read error. V is TRBV11-1 and J is TRBJ2-3; D tentatively reads TRBD1 or TRBD2 (5 bases each). The CDR3 length is 19 residues. In germline, CDR1 is SGHAT, CDR2 FQDESV (reference sequence). The DNA for the CDR3 is TGTGTCAGCAACTCTGGGGGAAGCTCTGTTGGAGTCCGCACAGATACGCAGTATTTT. This sequence encodes CVSNSGGSSVGVRTDTQYF.

Comment on this clonotype: With a much larger clone just one base away, this may be a read error. V gene TRBV7-9 combines with J gene TRBJ2-4; 9 bases align to TRBD1. The CDR3 has 16 residues. CDR1 SEHNR and CDR2 FQNEAQ come from the germline V gene (reference sequence). CDR3 sequence (DNA): TGTACCAGCAGCTCACAGGGGGCGCAGGCCAAAAACATTCAGTACTTC. It translates to CTSSSQGAQAKNIQYF. Looking up the rest from reference TRBV7-9 and TRBJ2-4 gives the full variable domain: DTGVSQNPRHKITKRGQNVTFRCDPISEHNRLYWYRQTLGQGPEFLTYFQNEAQLEKSRLLSDRFSAERPKGSFSTLEIQRTEQGDSAMYLCTSSSQGAQAKNIQYFGAGTRLSVL.